The present entry profiles one T cell receptor beta chain with its context. Its cognate antigen is unknown. Ipilimumab-mediated CTLA-4 blockade plus focal radiation was given to patients having chemo-refractory metastatic non-small-cell lung cancer. The data were obtained in a study of radiotherapy plus CTLA-4 blockade in lung cancer. General study results and limits: In blood, early T cell clone dynamics reportedly predicted response best, together with interferon-beta.

Sequencing used immunoSEQ multiplex PCR; TCRdb keeps in-frame clones, though not all of them. The sample shows roughly 120,000 clones, approximately 84% of them seen only once. In germline, CDR1 is MNHNY, CDR2 SVGAGI (reference sequence). The CDR3 has 15 amino acids. Germline trimming cut 6 bases from V and 2 bases from J; bases unmatched to any gene: 6. The V call is TRBV6-6, the J call TRBJ1-2; 10 nucleotides agree with TRBD1. The sequence derives from a human donor with non-small cell lung cancer who had a partial response to radiotherapy plus ipilimumab. Sequences were derived from peripheral blood, sampled from a patient treated with radiotherapy plus ipilimumab. CDR3 region: CASSRDRGRNYGYTF. As DNA, the CDR3 is TGTGCCAGCAGCCGTGACAGGGGGCGGAACTATGGCTACACCTTC.